This T cell receptor beta chain was recovered during a study of blood T cell repertoires in COVID-19. This clone has just a few counts. Original processing notes: Amplification from reference gene primers served as the basis for estimated nucleated cell counts. The data were produced by immunoSEQ multiplex PCR, yet TCRdb's version contains in-frame clones alone and is incomplete. V, J and clone size are those of that table, while D and trimming were read from the DNA. Here the sample spans around 260,000 clones, around 85% being singletons. Material for sequencing was PBMCs or T cells enriched from blood (not recorded which). The TCR comes from a woman aged 30 to 39 who had recovered from COVID-19.

The CDR3 DNA follows: TGTGCCATCAGTGTAGGACTAATCAATCAGCCCCAGCATTTT. Translated, it gives CAISVGLINQPQHF. The chain combines TRBV10-3 with TRBJ1-5, with unresolved D. In germline, CDR1 is ENHRY, CDR2 SYGVKD. V lost 4 bases to trimming and J lost 3 bases, with 10 bases between them. CDR3 size: 14 residues.